Sequencing of this T cell receptor beta chain was carried out in a study of response to subunit inactivated influenza vaccine. TCRdb re-analysed the RT-PCR reads in MiXCR, keeping a single row per CDR3 protein. Found here are hundreds of thousands of distinct CDR3 sequences, around 8% of them singletons; the top ten hold roughly 13%. V was clipped by 4 bases and J by 4 bases, with 11 bases between them. The CDR3 runs to 14 residues. Germline-derived CDR1 and CDR2 are SGHRS and YFSETQ. The genes are TRBV5-1 and TRBJ1-4; D call uncertain. The source is a man aged 50 to 69 who received an inactivated influenza vaccine. Sequenced material: PBMCs from blood, taken roughly 24 months after vaccination. In DNA form, the CDR3 reads TGCGCCAGCAGCCTCCGAGGGTTTAATGAAAAACTGTTTTTT. It specifies CASSLRGFNEKLFF.